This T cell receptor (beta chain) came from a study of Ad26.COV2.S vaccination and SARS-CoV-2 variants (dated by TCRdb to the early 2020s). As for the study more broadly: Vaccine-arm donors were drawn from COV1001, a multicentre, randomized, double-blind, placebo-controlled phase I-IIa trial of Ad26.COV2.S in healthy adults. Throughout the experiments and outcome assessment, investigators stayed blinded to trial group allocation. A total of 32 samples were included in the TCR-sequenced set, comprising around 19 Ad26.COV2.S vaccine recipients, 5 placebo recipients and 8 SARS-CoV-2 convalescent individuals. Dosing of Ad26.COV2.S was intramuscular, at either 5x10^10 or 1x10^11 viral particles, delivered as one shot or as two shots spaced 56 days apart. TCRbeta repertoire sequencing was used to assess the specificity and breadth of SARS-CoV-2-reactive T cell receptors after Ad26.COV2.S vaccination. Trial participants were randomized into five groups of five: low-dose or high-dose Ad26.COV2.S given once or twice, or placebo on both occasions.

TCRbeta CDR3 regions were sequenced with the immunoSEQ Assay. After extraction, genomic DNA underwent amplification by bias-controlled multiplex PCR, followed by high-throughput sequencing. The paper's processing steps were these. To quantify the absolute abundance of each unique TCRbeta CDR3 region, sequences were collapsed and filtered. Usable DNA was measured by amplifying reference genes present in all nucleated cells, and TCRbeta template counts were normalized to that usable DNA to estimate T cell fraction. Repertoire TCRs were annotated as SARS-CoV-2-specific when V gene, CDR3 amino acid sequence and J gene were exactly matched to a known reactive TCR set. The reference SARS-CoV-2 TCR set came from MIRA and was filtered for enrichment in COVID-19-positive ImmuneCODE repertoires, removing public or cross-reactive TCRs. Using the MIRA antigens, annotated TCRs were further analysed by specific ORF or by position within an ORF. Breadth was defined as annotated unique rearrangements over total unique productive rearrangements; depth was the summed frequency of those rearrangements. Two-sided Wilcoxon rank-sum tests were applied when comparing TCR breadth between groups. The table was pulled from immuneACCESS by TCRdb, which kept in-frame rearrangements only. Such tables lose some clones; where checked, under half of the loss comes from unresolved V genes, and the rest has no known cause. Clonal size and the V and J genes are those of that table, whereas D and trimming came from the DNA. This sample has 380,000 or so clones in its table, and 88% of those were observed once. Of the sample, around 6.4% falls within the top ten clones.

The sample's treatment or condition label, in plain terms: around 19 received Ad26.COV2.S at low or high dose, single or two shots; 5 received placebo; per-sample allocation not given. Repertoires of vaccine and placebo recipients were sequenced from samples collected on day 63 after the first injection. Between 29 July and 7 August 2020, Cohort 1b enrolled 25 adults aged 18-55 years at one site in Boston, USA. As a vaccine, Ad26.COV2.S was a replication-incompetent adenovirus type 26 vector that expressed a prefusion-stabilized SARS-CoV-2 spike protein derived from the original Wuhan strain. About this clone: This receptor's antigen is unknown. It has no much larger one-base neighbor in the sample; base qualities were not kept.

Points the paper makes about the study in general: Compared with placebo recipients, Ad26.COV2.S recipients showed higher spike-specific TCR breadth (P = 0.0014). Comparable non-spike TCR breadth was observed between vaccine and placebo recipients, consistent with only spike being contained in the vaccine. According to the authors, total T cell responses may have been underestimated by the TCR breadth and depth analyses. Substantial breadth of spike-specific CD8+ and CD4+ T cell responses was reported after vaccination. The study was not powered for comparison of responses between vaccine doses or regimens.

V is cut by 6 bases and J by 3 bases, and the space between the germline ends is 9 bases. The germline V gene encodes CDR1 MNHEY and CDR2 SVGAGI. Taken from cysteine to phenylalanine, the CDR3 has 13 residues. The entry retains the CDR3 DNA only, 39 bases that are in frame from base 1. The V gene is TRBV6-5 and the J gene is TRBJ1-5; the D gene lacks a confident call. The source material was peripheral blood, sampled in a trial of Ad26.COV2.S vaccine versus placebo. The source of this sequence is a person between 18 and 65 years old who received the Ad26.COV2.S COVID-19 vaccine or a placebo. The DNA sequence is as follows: TGTGCCAGCAGCGGACGGGACAATCAGCCCCAGCATTTT. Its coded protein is CASSGRDNQPQHF.